This entry lists 20 T cell receptor beta chains sequenced from one sample in a study of blood T cell repertoires in COVID-19. Profiling relied on immunoSEQ multiplex PCR, and the TCRdb table lists in-frame clones only, not all of them. The sample shows roughly 34,000 clones, roughly four fifths of them seen only once. The material sequenced was peripheral blood. Receptors were obtained from a human donor in a cohort sampled during active COVID-19.

V is TRBV6-2 or TRBV6-3 and J is TRBJ2-7, with D perhaps TRBD2 (5 bases). Per the germline V gene, CDR1 is MNHEY and CDR2 is SVGEGT. The V end was cut by 4 bases, the J end by 6 bases, with 16 bases between. This CDR3 is built from 14 residues. CDR3 DNA sequence: TGTGCCAGCAGTTCATTCGGGTGGGGAGTCGAGCAGTACTTC. This encodes CASSSFGWGVEQYF.

V is TRBV28 and J is TRBJ1-4; TRBD1 might be the D (5 bases). The length of the CDR3 is 12 residues. The V end was cut by 6 bases, the J end by 8 bases, with 10 bases between. The germline V gene encodes CDR1 MDHEN and CDR2 SYDVKM. Written as DNA, the CDR3 is TGTGCCAGCAGGCAAGGGGTAGAAAAACTGTTTTTT. This gives the protein CASRQGVEKLFF.

The rearrangement joins TRBV29-1 to TRBJ1-1; D gene unclear. Germline values: CDR1 SQVTM, CDR2 ANQGSEA. Trimming cost V 6 bases and J 1 base, with 15 bases left between them. CDR3 length equals 14 residues. CDR3 amino acids: CSVLRYSRNTEAFF. Written as DNA, the CDR3 is TGCAGCGTGCTACGGTACTCTCGGAACACTGAAGCTTTCTTT.

J is TRBJ1-2 and V is TRBV30, with D perhaps TRBD1 (5 bases). In germline, CDR1 is GTSNPN, CDR2 SVGIG (reference sequence). The CDR3 spans 14 residues. The V gene lost 0 bases and the J gene lost 6 bases, with 14 bases spanning the gap. The CDR3 DNA reads TGTGCCTGGAGTGTACTTTGGGGGGGGGATGGCTACACCTTC. Translating gives CAWSVLWGGDGYTF.

This clone was counted between two and nine times. The gene calls are TRBV4-2 and TRBJ1-1, with D tentatively TRBD1 (6 bases). Germline CDR1 is LGHNA and CDR2 is YNFKEQ. The CDR3 extends over 14 amino acids. Trimming cost V 2 bases and J 4 bases, with 11 bases left between them. CDR3 nucleotides: TGTGCCAGCAGCCAACGAACAGGGAGCACTGAAGCTTTCTTT. Translation: CASSQRTGSTEAFF.

J is TRBJ1-2 and V is TRBV5-1, with TRBD1 identical over 7 bases. The CDR3 extends over 14 amino acids. J gave up 6 bases and V 3 bases, and 8 bases lay outside the gene matches. Per germline, CDR1 SGHRS and CDR2 YFSETQ. The CDR3 bases are TGCGCCAGCAGCTGGTCCGGGACAGCTAATGGCTACACCTTC. Protein product: CASSWSGTANGYTF.

The chain recombines TRBV7-9 with TRBJ1-1, with TRBD1 matching over 9 bases. Germline lookup yields CDR1 SEHNR and CDR2 FQNEAQ (reference sequence). With 5 bases clipped from V and 5 bases from J, the junction kept 6 bases outside the gene matches. The CDR3 totals 14 residues. The CDR3 nucleotides read TGTGCCAGCAGCGGCTGGACAGGGGAAACTGAAGCTTTCTTT. Translating gives CASSGWTGETEAFF.

The chain is built from TRBV7-9 and TRBJ1-2; D possibly corresponds to TRBD1 (5 bases). CDR1 and CDR2 from the germline V gene are SEHNR and FQNEAQ (reference sequence). This CDR3 contains 14 residues. The V and J ends lost 5 bases and 4 bases respectively, with 14 bases between them. In DNA form, the CDR3 reads TGTGCCAGCAGCCGCAGGGATATGCGCTATGGCTACACCTTC. It encodes CASSRRDMRYGYTF.

The chain is built from TRBV6-2 or TRBV6-3 and TRBJ1-3; TRBD1 matches at 9 bases. The trim removed 6 bases at V and 2 bases at J, leaving 8 bases unmatched. CDR3 length equals 16 residues. Germline V gene lookup returns CDR1 MNHEY and CDR2 SVGEGT. Here the CDR3 DNA reads TGTGCCAGCAGCTTCATCCGGGACAGGGCTGGAAACACCATATATTTT. It translates to CASSFIRDRAGNTIYF.

The rearrangement uses TRBV28 and TRBJ2-5; 8 nucleotides line up with TRBD1. The CDR3 is made up of 14 amino acids. CDR1 is MDHEN and CDR2 is SYDVKM in the germline V gene. V was pared by 2 bases and J by 4 bases, with 3 bases of the junction left unmatched. CDR3 nucleotides: TGTGCCAGCAGTTTACAGGGGGCGGGAGAGACCCAGTACTTC. Its translation: CASSLQGAGETQYF. The full variable domain, in which reference TRBV28 and TRBJ2-5 provide the parts outside the CDR3, is DVKVTQSSRYLVKRTGEKVFLECVQDMDHENMFWYRQDPGLGLRLIYFSYDVKMKEKGDIPEGYSVSREKKERFSLILESASTNQTSMYLCASSLQGAGETQYFGPGTRLLVL.

This chain links TRBV5-1 with TRBJ1-6; 8 bases fit TRBD1. The germline CDR1 and CDR2 sequences are SGHRS and YFSETQ. With V trimmed by 0 bases and J by 7 bases, 9 bases remained unmatched. The CDR3 extends over 17 amino acids. The CDR3 DNA follows: TGCGCCAGCAGCTTGGCGTCAGGGGGCGGAAGGAATTCACCCCTCCACTTT. As protein: CASSLASGGGRNSPLHF.

The DNA of the CDR3 is TGTGCCAGCAGTTCCCGGCGGGACAGGGCGTCCGAGCAGTACTTC. This translates into CASSSRRDRASEQYF. The genes are TRBV27 and TRBJ2-7, with 9 bases that match TRBD1. Germline CDR1 and CDR2: MNHEY and SMNVEV (reference sequence). CDR3 length: 15 residues. The ends lost 4 bases at V and 6 bases at J; junction bases unmatched: 10.

This clone was found a few times. The rearrangement joins TRBV7-3 to TRBJ2-1; no definite D call. The V end was cut by 0 bases, the J end by 4 bases, with 4 bases between. This CDR3 has 13 amino acids. Germline-derived CDR1 and CDR2 are SGHTA and FQGTGA. CDR3 sequence (DNA): TGTGCCAGCAGCTTAACCGGGTACAATGAGCAGTTCTTC. Protein: CASSLTGYNEQFF.

The rearrangement uses TRBV19 and TRBJ1-2; 7 positions match TRBD1. CDR3 length: 13 amino acids. Germline V gives CDR1 LNHDA, CDR2 SQIVND (reference sequence). Germline trimming cut 7 bases from V and 4 bases from J; bases unmatched to any gene: 6. The CDR3 spells CASTRGGSYGYTF. Written as DNA, the CDR3 is TGTGCCAGTACCAGAGGGGGCAGCTATGGCTACACCTTC. The whole variable domain, filled in from reference TRBV19 and TRBJ1-2, reads DGGITQSPKYLFRKEGQNVTLSCEQNLNHDAMYWYRQDPGQGLRLIYYSQIVNDFQKGDIAEGYSVSREKKESFPLTVTSAQKNPTAFYLCASTRGGSYGYTFGSGTRLTVV.

The chain uses TRBV5-1 and TRBJ2-7, with 9 bases that match TRBD1. V shed 0 bases and J 4 bases; nucleotides not matched to a gene: 5. The germline gives CDR1 SGHRS, CDR2 YFSETQ. This CDR3 has 15 amino acids. CDR3 bases: TGCGCCAGCAGCTTGGGGGCAGGGACAGGGTACGAGCAGTACTTC. Translation: CASSLGAGTGYEQYF. The full variable domain, with the rest looked up from reference TRBV5-1 and TRBJ2-7, is KAGVTQTPRYLIKTRGQQVTLSCSPISGHRSVSWYQQTPGQGLQFLFEYFSETQRNKGNFPGRFSGRQFSNSRSEMNVSTLELGDSALYLCASSLGAGTGYEQYFGPGTRLTVT.

This clone was detected a few times. The rearrangement links TRBV2 to TRBJ2-5; D is possibly TRBD2 (6 bases). CDR1 is SNHLY, CDR2 FYNNEI, per germline. Trimming shortened V by 7 bases and J by 5 bases, and 17 bases separated the two germline ends. The CDR3 extends over 14 amino acids. The CDR3 DNA reads as TGTGCCAGCAACCGGGGGTCCAACGGGGAGACCCAGTACTTC. Protein sequence: CASNRGSNGETQYF.

The chain recombines TRBV21-1 with TRBJ1-1. TRBV21-1 is a recognized pseudogene. This CDR3 contains 13 residues. The CDR3 loop reads CASKRNLGTEAFF. CDR3 DNA sequence: TGTGCCAGCAAGAGAAATCTAGGTACTGAAGCTTTCTTT.

The chain combines TRBV4-1 with TRBJ2-5; a weak D match, TRBD1 (6 bases). Germline values: CDR1 MGHRA, CDR2 YSYEKL. The CDR3 spans 14 residues. The germline V and J ends were trimmed by 0 bases and 5 bases, with 10 bases remaining between them. The CDR3 here is CASSQDLQGETQYF. The CDR3 bases are TGCGCCAGCAGCCAAGATCTTCAGGGGGAGACCCAGTACTTC.

In nucleotides, the CDR3 is TGTGCCAGCAGCTACGGGCGGGTGAACACTGAAGCTTTCTTT. It codes for CASSYGRVNTEAFF. The V call is TRBV7-2, the J call TRBJ1-1; D is undetermined. This CDR3 comprises 14 residues. The germline V and J ends were trimmed by 4 bases and 0 bases, with 9 bases remaining between them. Germline V gives CDR1 SGHTA, CDR2 FQGNSA.

The CDR3 nucleotides read TGCGCCAGCAGCTTTATCGAGGACTATGGCTACACCTTC. Translating gives CASSFIEDYGYTF. The chain recombines TRBV5-1 with TRBJ1-2, with no clear D. Germline loops: CDR1 SGHRS, CDR2 YFSETQ. The CDR3 spans 13 residues. Trimming took off 2 bases at V and 3 bases at J, with 8 bases between the two ends.